These T cell receptor beta chains were read from a single sample in a study of CD8+ T cells in alopecia areata. Profiled with immunoSEQ multiplex PCR; TCRdb holds only in-frame clones, not every one. The table shows 270,000 or so clones, with roughly 50% occurring only once. The sample here was CD4+ T cells sorted from blood, taken at week 24, from a patient treated with tofacitinib. These receptors originate from a human donor with alopecia areata. The CDR3 runs from the conserved cysteine through the conserved F or W. A D gene is named only where the DNA matches it firmly. Where a row states a size, it is once, few, many or the class of an expanded clone; other rows omit it.

len | j_gene | abundance | v_gene | d_gene | CDR3nt | CDR3aa
15 | TRBJ2-6 | many | TRBV25-1 | . | TGTGCCAGCAGCTTTGGGGGGTCTGGGGCCAACGTCCTGACTTTC | CASSFGGSGANVLTF
13 | TRBJ1-5 | . | TRBV9 | TRBD1 | TGTGCCAGCGGGGACAGGGCCAATCAGCCCCAGCATTTT | CASGDRANQPQHF
15 | TRBJ2-3 | . | TRBV6-1 | . | TGTGCCAGCAGTGAACGGACAAAACCTACAGATACGCAGTATTTT | CASSERTKPTDTQYF
11 | TRBJ2-5 | . | TRBV5-6 | . | TGTGCCAGCAGCTTTAGTGAGACCCAGTACTTC | CASSFSETQYF
17 | TRBJ1-4 | few | TRBV4-2 | TRBD1 | TGTGCCAGCAGCCAGCAAGGCGGAGGTCAGGGGGCAGGAAAACTGTTTTTT | CASSQQGGGQGAGKLFF
13 | TRBJ2-3 | . | TRBV7-2 | . | TGTGCCAGCAGCTCGACCCTTTATATGGGGCAGTATTTT | CASSSTLYMGQYF
11 | TRBJ1-2 | . | TRBV4-1 | . | TGCGCCAGCAGCCAAGAGCGGAACTACACCTTC | CASSQERNYTF
13 | TRBJ1-6 | few | TRBV29-1 | TRBD1 | TGCAGCGCCGGACAGGGACCGGATTCACCCCTCCACTTT | CSAGQGPDSPLHF
18 | TRBJ1-5 | . | TRBV30 | TRBD1 | TGTGCCTGGAGTCCCCCGGCGCAGGGGGTATATAGCAATCAGCCCCAGCATTTT | CAWSPPAQGVYSNQPQHF
18 | TRBJ2-2 | . | TRBV11-2 | TRBD2 | TGTGCCAGCAGCTTAGGGGCACGGACTAGCCGAAACACCGGGGAGCTGTTTTTT | CASSLGARTSRNTGELFF
13 | TRBJ2-7 | . | TRBV7-2 | . | TGTGCCAGCAGCTTAGCGGCCAGCTACGAGCAGTACTTC | CASSLAASYEQYF
16 | TRBJ1-2 | . | TRBV7-8 | . | TGTGCCAGCAGCTTTAACCCCCCCCCTCGCGGCGGTGGCTACACCTTC | CASSFNPPPRGGGYTF
14 | TRBJ2-2 | . | TRBV6-5 | . | TGTGCCGCCAGGCCGACAGGCACCACCGGGGAGCTGTTTTTT | CAARPTGTTGELFF
16 | TRBJ2-1 | . | TRBV7-2 | TRBD2 | TGTGCCAGCAGCCCACCGCGGACTAGCTCCTACAATGAGCAGTTCTTC | CASSPPRTSSYNEQFF
15 | TRBJ2-1 | . | TRBV28 | TRBD2 | TGTGCCAGCAGTTTACCAACACTAGCGGGGGCTTCACAGTTCTTC | CASSLPTLAGASQFF
16 | TRBJ1-6 | few | TRBV5-1 | TRBD1 | TGCGCCAGCAGCCTGCCGGGACAGGCGATTAATTCACCCCTCCACTTT | CASSLPGQAINSPLHF
13 | TRBJ2-3 | . | TRBV27 | . | TGTGCCAGCAGCTCCGGTCGGGCAGATACGCAGTATTTT | CASSSGRADTQYF
13 | TRBJ2-7 | . | TRBV6-5 | . | TGTGCCAGCAGTTCCCCCAGCTCCTACGAGCAGTACTTC | CASSSPSSYEQYF
14 | TRBJ2-1 | . | TRBV5-1 | TRBD2 | TGCGCCAGCAGCAGGTTAGCGGGGGACAATGAGCAGTTCTTC | CASSRLAGDNEQFF
16 | TRBJ1-6 | . | TRBV25-1 | TRBD1 | TGTGCCAGCGGAGAGTACAGGGGGGCTTATAATTCACCCCTCCACTTT | CASGEYRGAYNSPLHF
14 | TRBJ1-2 | . | TRBV30 | TRBD1 | TGTGCCTGGAGTGTCACAGGGGAGGTGGACGGCTACACCTTC | CAWSVTGEVDGYTF
15 | TRBJ2-5 | . | TRBV28 | TRBD2 | TGTGCCAGCAGTTTCGCACTAGCGGGGAGAGAGACCCAGTACTTC | CASSFALAGRETQYF
15 | TRBJ2-4 | . | TRBV29-1 | . | TGCAGCGGCACCTCATTAGGCAGGGACGAAAACATTCAGTACTTC | CSGTSLGRDENIQYF
15 | TRBJ2-7 | . | TRBV5-6 | TRBD1 | TGTGCCAGCAGGGTGGACAGGGGAGGAACCTACGAGCAGTACTTC | CASRVDRGGTYEQYF
15 | TRBJ1-1 | few | TRBV6-6 | . | TGTGCCAGCAGTTACCCCCGGGGGGTTGCCACTGAAGCTTTCTTT | CASSYPRGVATEAFF
14 | TRBJ1-1 | . | TRBV30 | . | TGTGCCTGGAACCTGGGCGGGATGAACACTGAAGCTTTCTTT | CAWNLGGMNTEAFF
15 | TRBJ1-5 | . | TRBV4-1 | . | TGCGCCAGCAGCCAATCGGTGCAGGGTGATCAGCCCCAGCATTTT | CASSQSVQGDQPQHF
16 | TRBJ2-3 | . | TRBV30 | . | TGTGCCTGGAGTCCCATCGGGGGCGTAGGCACAGATACGCAGTATTTT | CAWSPIGGVGTDTQYF
13 | TRBJ2-1 | . | TRBV6-5 | . | TGTGCCAGCAGTCACCGGGACCGTGGTGAGCAGTTCTTC | CASSHRDRGEQFF
15 | TRBJ2-3 | . | TRBV7-8 | . | TGTGCCAGCAGCTTAGACGGGGAGCCGGCCGATACGCAGTATTTT | CASSLDGEPADTQYF
16 | TRBJ2-5 | . | TRBV13 | . | TGTGCCAGCAGCTTAGCTTGGTCGCAGGGCCAAGAGACCCAGTACTTC | CASSLAWSQGQETQYF
13 | TRBJ1-5 | many | TRBV10-3 | . | TGTGCCATCAGTGGGTCCAGTGATCAGCCCCAGCATTTT | CAISGSSDQPQHF